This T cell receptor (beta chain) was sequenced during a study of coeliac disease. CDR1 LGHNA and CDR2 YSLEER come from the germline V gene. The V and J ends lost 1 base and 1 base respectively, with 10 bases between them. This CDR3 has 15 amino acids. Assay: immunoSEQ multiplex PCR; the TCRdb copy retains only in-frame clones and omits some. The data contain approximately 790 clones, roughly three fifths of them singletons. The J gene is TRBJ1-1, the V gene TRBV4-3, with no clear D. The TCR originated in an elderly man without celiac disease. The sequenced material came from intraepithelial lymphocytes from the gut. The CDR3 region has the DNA TGCGCCAGCAGCCAAGGGAGGTGGGGGAACACTGAAGCTTTCTTT. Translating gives CASSQGRWGNTEAFF.